The 13 T cell receptor beta chains below come from one sample, sequenced in a study of blood T cell repertoires in COVID-19. Clones were read by immunoSEQ multiplex PCR, and TCRdb kept only the in-frame ones, dropping some. The table lists more than 80,000 clones, approximately 86% of them singletons. Sample: peripheral blood. The receptor set was obtained from a man aged 35 to 55 with acute or convalescent COVID-19.

The chain has TRBV24-1 and TRBJ1-1; D possibly corresponds to TRBD1 (5 bases). This CDR3 contains 15 residues. Germline V lookup: CDR1 KGHDR, CDR2 SFDVKD. V was clipped by 12 bases and J by 4 bases, with 23 bases between them. CDR3 DNA: TGTGCCTCAAACACTCTAGGGGACTTGGGCACTGAAGCTTTCTTT. Translating it yields CASNTLGDLGTEAFF.

Only a few counts were recorded for this clone. This chain connects TRBV6-5 to TRBJ2-2; 7 nucleotides align to TRBD2. V dropped 7 bases and J dropped 6; count of bases not matched to a gene: 5. The CDR3 is 13 amino acids. Germline V gene data show CDR1 as MNHEY and CDR2 as SVGAGI. CDR3 DNA: TGTGCCAGCACTCGCGGGGGTCCCGGGGAGCTGTTTTTT. Translation gives CASTRGGPGELFF.

This clone was counted only a few times. V and J are TRBV5-1 and TRBJ1-2; no firm D call. The CDR3 runs 13 residues. The V end lost 1 base, the J end lost 6 bases, and 10 bases lay between the germline ends. Germline CDR1 is SGHRS and CDR2 is YFSETQ. The DNA for the CDR3 is TGCGCCAGCAGCTTGCCTGGGCAGGATGGCTACACCTTC. This sequence encodes CASSLPGQDGYTF.

V is TRBV19 and J is TRBJ2-2; 7 bases are a match to TRBD1. This CDR3 is 15 amino acids long. V was clipped by 5 bases and J by 2 bases; unmatched bases: 5. Looked up from germline, CDR1 is LNHDA and CDR2 is SQIVND (reference sequence). As DNA, the CDR3 is TGTGCCAGTAGTCTCCGGGACAGCAACACCGGGGAGCTGTTTTTT. It specifies CASSLRDSNTGELFF.

The V gene is TRBV5-4, the J gene TRBJ2-2, with D perhaps TRBD1 (6 bases). The CDR3 is 15 amino acids. Trimming cost V 0 bases and J 2 bases, with 8 bases left between them. The V gene's germline CDR1 is SGHNT and CDR2 YYREEE (reference sequence). CDR3 coding DNA: TGTGCCAGCAGCTTGGTCAGGGGAAACACCGGGGAGCTGTTTTTT. Amino acid sequence: CASSLVRGNTGELFF.

This chain joins TRBV4-2 and TRBJ1-2; tentative D call: TRBD1 (6 bases). V was pared by 1 base and J by 7 bases, with 16 bases between. The germline gives CDR1 LGHNA, CDR2 YNFKEQ. This CDR3 comprises 15 residues. The CDR3 DNA is TGTGCCAGCAGCCAAGGTATCTTACAGGGTGGTGGCTACACCTTC. Its translation: CASSQGILQGGGYTF.

The gene calls are TRBV27 and TRBJ2-1; no clear D. The CDR3 covers 14 residues. Germline V gives CDR1 MNHEY, CDR2 SMNVEV (reference sequence). V lost 2 bases, J lost 3 bases, and 8 bases lay in between. The CDR3 DNA reads TGTGCCAGCAGTTTACCCCCTTTCTACAATGAGCAGTTCTTC. It translates to CASSLPPFYNEQFF.

This chain joins TRBV2 and TRBJ2-3; TRBD1 matches 10 bases. CDR3 length: 13 residues. With V trimmed by 8 bases and J by 2 bases, 1 base remained unmatched. CDR1 and CDR2 from the germline V gene are SNHLY and FYNNEI. The CDR3 DNA sequence: TGTGCCAGCGGGACAGGGGCCACAGATACGCAGTATTTT. It is translated as CASGTGATDTQYF. Based on the CDR3 plus reference TRBV2 and TRBJ2-3, the full variable domain is EPEVTQTPSHQVTQMGQEVILRCVPISNHLYFYWYRQILGQKVEFLVSFYNNEISEKSEIFDDQFSVERPDGSNFTLKIRSTKLEDSAMYFCASGTGATDTQYFGPGTRLTVL.

The rearrangement joins TRBV3-1 (or the pseudogene TRBV3-2) to TRBJ2-1; possible D gene TRBD1, 6 bases. CDR1 is LGHDT and CDR2 is YNNKEL in the germline V gene (reference sequence). The length of the CDR3 is 15 residues. V was trimmed by 1 base and J by 0 bases, leaving 7 bases between them. DNA for the CDR3: TGTGCCAGCAGCCAAGGGGGGCCCTCCTACAATGAGCAGTTCTTC. Amino acids: CASSQGGPSYNEQFF.

The chain joins TRBV11-2 to TRBJ2-1; D call uncertain. The CDR3 runs 11 residues. Trimming stripped 5 bases from V and 8 bases from J, with 7 bases between. Germline-derived CDR1 and CDR2 are SGHAT and FQNNGV. The CDR3 loop reads CASSVTYEQFF. CDR3 DNA sequence: TGTGCCAGCAGCGTGACTTATGAGCAGTTCTTC.

The chain is built from TRBV7-9 and TRBJ1-2; D is undetermined. V lost 2 bases, J lost 6 bases, and 13 bases lay in between. The CDR3 has 14 residues. Germline CDR1 reads SEHNR; CDR2 reads FQNEAQ (reference sequence). CDR3 region: CASSLTTSDHGYTF. CDR3 DNA: TGTGCCAGCAGCTTAACTACTTCGGATCATGGCTACACCTTC.

This chain links TRBV4-1 with TRBJ2-1; D call uncertain. CDR1 is MGHRA and CDR2 is YSYEKL in the germline V gene. The V end lost 1 base, the J end lost 0 bases, and 7 bases lay between the germline ends. The CDR3 contains 15 residues. CDR3 loop: CASSQGSSSYNEQFF. DNA of the CDR3: TGCGCCAGCAGCCAAGGTAGCAGCTCCTACAATGAGCAGTTCTTC.

The genes are TRBV7-9 and TRBJ1-1; a possible D gene is TRBD1 (6 bases). CDR3 length: 15 amino acids. V shed 4 bases and J shed 2 bases, with 14 bases lying between them. The germline gives CDR1 SEHNR, CDR2 FQNEAQ (reference sequence). This chain's CDR3 is CASSSLTGLNTEAFF. The CDR3 nucleotides read TGTGCCAGCAGCTCACTGACAGGCCTTAACACTGAAGCTTTCTTT.